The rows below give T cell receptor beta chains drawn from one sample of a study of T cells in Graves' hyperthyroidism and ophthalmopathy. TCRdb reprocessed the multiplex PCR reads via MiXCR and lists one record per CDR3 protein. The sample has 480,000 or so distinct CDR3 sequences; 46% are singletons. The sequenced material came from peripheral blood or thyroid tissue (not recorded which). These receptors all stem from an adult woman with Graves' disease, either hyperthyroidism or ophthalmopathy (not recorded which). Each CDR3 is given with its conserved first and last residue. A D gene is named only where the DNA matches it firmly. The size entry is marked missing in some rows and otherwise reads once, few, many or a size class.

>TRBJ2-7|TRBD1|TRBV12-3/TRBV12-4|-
TGTGCCAGCAGTTATATACAGGGGGCTCAGACCTCCTACGAGCAGTACTTC
CASSYIQGAQTSYEQYF
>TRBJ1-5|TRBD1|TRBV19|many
TGTGCCACCAAGGACAGGGTCAATCAGCCCCAGCATTTT
CATKDRVNQPQHF
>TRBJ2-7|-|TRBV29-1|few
TGCAGCGCAGCAGGGGCTGGAGAGCAGTACTTC
CSAAGAGEQYF
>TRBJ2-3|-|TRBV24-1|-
TGTGCCACCAGTGATAGGGATGGGGGAAGCACAGATACGCAGTATTTT
CATSDRDGGSTDTQYF
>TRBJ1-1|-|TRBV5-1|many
TGCGCCAGCAGCGCCGGGATGGGGAGAACTGAAGCTTTCTTT
CASSAGMGRTEAFF
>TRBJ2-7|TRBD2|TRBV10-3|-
TGTGCCATCAGTGAGTCGCCCCTAGCGGAGACCTACGAGCAGTACTTC
CAISESPLAETYEQYF
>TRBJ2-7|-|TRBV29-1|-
TGCAGCGTCGCAGCTGGGGGTAAAAGTTACGAGCAGTACTTC
CSVAAGGKSYEQYF
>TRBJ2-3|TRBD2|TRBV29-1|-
TGCAGCGTTAAAGGGAGGGCCCGTCTAGATACGCAGTATTTT
CSVKGRARLDTQYF
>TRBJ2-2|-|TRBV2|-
TGTGCCAGCAGTGCCGAGATTCCTAGGGAGCTGTTTTTT
CASSAEIPRELFF
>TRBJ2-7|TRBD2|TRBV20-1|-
TGCAGCGCTAGAGATGGGACTAGCGGGAGTTCCTACGAGCAGTACTTC
CSARDGTSGSSYEQYF
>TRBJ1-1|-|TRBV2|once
TGTGCCAGCAGTGACTCGAGGGCAGCTGAAGCCTTCTTT
CASSDSRAAEAFF
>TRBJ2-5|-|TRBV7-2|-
TGTGCCAGCAGACCGAGCGGGCGGGCGGAGACCCAGTACTTC
CASRPSGRAETQYF
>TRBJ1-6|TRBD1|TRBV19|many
TGTGCCAGTAACGACAGGGGTGATTCACCCCTCCACTTT
CASNDRGDSPLHF
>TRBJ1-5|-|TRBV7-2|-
TGTGCTAGAGATCGCGATCAGCCCCAGCATTTT
CARDRDQPQHF
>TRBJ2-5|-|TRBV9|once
TGTGCCAGCAGCGTAGCGGCTAGAGCGACCCAGTACTTC
CASSVAARATQYF
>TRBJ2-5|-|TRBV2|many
TGTGCCTGCCCGGCCGGCGGGGTGGGTCAAGAGACCCAGTACTTC
CACPAGGVGQETQYF
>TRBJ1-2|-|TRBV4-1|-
TGCGCCAGCAGCCAAGTCCCCGTCAACTATGGCTACACCTTC
CASSQVPVNYGYTF
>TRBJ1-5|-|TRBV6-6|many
TGTGCCAGCACCTGGGGGGACAGCAATCAGCCCCAGCATTTT
CASTWGDSNQPQHF
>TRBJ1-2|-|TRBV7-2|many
TGTGCCAGCAGCGGCCGAGGGTCCCGGGGGGCGGGCGTTGGCTACACCTTC
CASSGRGSRGAGVGYTF
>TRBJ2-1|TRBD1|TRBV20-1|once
TGCAGTGCTCGGCCAGGGGGCAGGGGTTACAATGAGCAGTTCTTC
CSARPGGRGYNEQFF
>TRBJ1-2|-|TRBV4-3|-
TGCGCCAGCAGCGATATAGACAAGGGGCAGGGCTACACCTTC
CASSDIDKGQGYTF
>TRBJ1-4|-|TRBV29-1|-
TGCAGCGTTGAAGGGGGGGGATATGAAAAACTGTTTTTT
CSVEGGGYEKLFF
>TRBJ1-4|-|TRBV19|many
TGTGCCACGAGAGCAGGGGCAACTAATGAAAAACTGTTTTTT
CATRAGATNEKLFF
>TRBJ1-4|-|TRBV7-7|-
TGTGCTAGCAGTTGGACAGCGAGAAACGAAAAACTGTTTTTT
CASSWTARNEKLFF
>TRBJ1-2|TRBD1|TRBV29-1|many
TGCAGCGCCGAGGGACAGGACTATGGCTACACCTTC
CSAEGQDYGYTF
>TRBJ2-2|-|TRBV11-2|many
TGTGCCAGCACCCACCGAGACACCGGGGAGCTGTTTTTT
CASTHRDTGELFF
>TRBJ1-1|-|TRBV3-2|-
TGTGCCAGCAGCAAGCGGAGGGCAGGGACTGAAGCTTTCTTT
CASSKRRAGTEAFF
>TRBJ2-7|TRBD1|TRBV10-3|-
TGTGCCACCAGCCCGGGACAGGGGCGCTACGAGCAGTACTTC
CATSPGQGRYEQYF
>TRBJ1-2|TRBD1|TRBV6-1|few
TGTGCCAGCAGTGAGTGGACAGGTGATGGCTACACCTTC
CASSEWTGDGYTF
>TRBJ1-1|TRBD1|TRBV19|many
TGTGCCAGTAGTATAGGCAGGGGGCAATTCCAGACTGAAGCTTTCTTT
CASSIGRGQFQTEAFF
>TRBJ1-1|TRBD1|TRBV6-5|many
TGTGCCAGCAGTTCTACAGGGGGCGCTTCTCTAGCTTTCTTT
CASSSTGGASLAFF
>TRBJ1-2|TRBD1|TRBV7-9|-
TGTGCCAGCAGCCTACTGGGACAGGGCGAAGGCTACACCTTC
CASSLLGQGEGYTF
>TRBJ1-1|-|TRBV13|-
TGTGCCAGCAGCACTTCAGGGCTGGGGAACACTGAAGCTTTCTTT
CASSTSGLGNTEAFF
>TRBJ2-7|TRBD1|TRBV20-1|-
TGCAGTCCGGAACAGGGGCTAGGCGAGCAGTACTTC
CSPEQGLGEQYF
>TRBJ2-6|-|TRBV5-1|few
TGCGCCAGCAGCTTGGATGGGTGGGCTGGGGCCAACGTCCTGACTTTC
CASSLDGWAGANVLTF
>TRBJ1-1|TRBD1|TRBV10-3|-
TGTGCCATCAGTGAGTCGCTGGGACAGGGCGACACTGAAGCTTTCTTT
CAISESLGQGDTEAFF
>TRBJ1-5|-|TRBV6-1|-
TGTGCCAGCGTCAAGGGACACCTAGGACGTCAGCCCCAGCATTTT
CASVKGHLGRQPQHF
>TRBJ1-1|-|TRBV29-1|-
TGCAGCTTGTACAGGGTGGATGGTGAAGCTTTCTTT
CSLYRVDGEAFF
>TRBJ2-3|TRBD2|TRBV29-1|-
TGCAGCGCAGAGACTAGCGGGAGTGCTGCAGATACGCAGTATTTT
CSAETSGSAADTQYF
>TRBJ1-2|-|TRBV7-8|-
TGTGCCAGCACCGCCGTGGAGGTTGGCTATGGCTACACCTTC
CASTAVEVGYGYTF
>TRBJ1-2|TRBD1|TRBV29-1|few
TGCAGCGTTGCAGGCAGGGGGCGACGGGACTATGGCTACACCTTC
CSVAGRGRRDYGYTF
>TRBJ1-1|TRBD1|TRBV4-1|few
TGCGCCAGCAGCCCCCGGGACAGCAACATGAACACTGAAGCTTTCTTT
CASSPRDSNMNTEAFF
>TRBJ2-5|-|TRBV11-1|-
TGTGCCAGCAGCCGACACCGCCTGGGAGAGACCCAGTACTTC
CASSRHRLGETQYF
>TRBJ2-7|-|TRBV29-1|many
TGCAGCGTTGAAGACAGGAACACCTACGAGCAGTACTTC
CSVEDRNTYEQYF
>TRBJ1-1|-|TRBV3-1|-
TGTGCCAGCAGCCAAGACCTCACTGAAGCTTTCTTT
CASSQDLTEAFF
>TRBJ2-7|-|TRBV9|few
TGTGCCAGCAGCCTTAGGGGGGGAAGGATCCACGAGCAGTACTTC
CASSLRGGRIHEQYF